This T cell receptor beta chain is from a study of blood T cell repertoires in COVID-19. Study-level background: From T cells, B-cell-depleted T cells, or PBMCs came the material, which was cDNA or gDNA.

This CDR3 is built from 16 residues. V trimming: 3 bases; J trimming: 4 bases; junction bases outside the gene matches: 5. Germline assignment: CDR1 LNHDA and CDR2 SQIVND (reference sequence). Cohort 3 recovery required two negative PCRs, clearance, or symptom resolution. As handled by the study authors: Estimates of nucleated cell counts were drawn from the amplification of reference gene primers. The protocol was immunoSEQ multiplex PCR, while the TCRdb copy is restricted to in-frame clones and leaves out a portion. V, J and clone size were drawn from that table, and D and trimming were deduced from the DNA. The table has about 200,000 clones, 65% to 85% seen once.

The sequenced material came from PBMCs or T cells enriched from blood (not recorded which). This TCR was recovered from a middle-aged man who had recovered from COVID-19. The chain is built from TRBV19 and TRBJ2-1; 11 nucleotides align to TRBD2. CDR3 in DNA: TGTGCCAGTAGTATGGTCCTAGCGGGGGGTTACAATGAGCAGTTCTTC. Its translation: CASSMVLAGGYNEQFF.